This TCR beta chain was profiled in a study of T cell responses to AZD1222 COVID-19 vaccine (dated by TCRdb to the early 2020s). For context, the study as a whole: AZD1222 recipients given second doses at about 4 weeks or at about 12 weeks were pooled, since spike-specific TCR depth and breadth were not found to differ between the two schedules. A total of just over 230 trial participants underwent TCR sequencing, of whom about 210 had received two doses of AZD1222 and about 26 had received two doses of the MenACWY control vaccine. Trial participants were enrolled by age into 18-55, 56-69 and 70-plus year subgroups, with approximately 150, 28 and 58 TCR-sequenced participants respectively. General conclusions and limits of the study: After two AZD1222 doses, spike-specific TCR breadth and depth were significantly higher than at day 0 and than in MenACWY recipients. Vaccine-associated CD4 TCRs spanned the whole spike protein, with dominant responses in regions 160-218 and 743-854. In the small 56-69-year group, the increase in depth fell short of significance, most likely because of low power. Reportedly, almost half of the unique spike-specific TCRs recognized epitopes lying outside the regions that are mutated in the B.1.351 and B.1.1.7 variants. Most participants were white British and females outnumbered males, and the authors suggested that clonal diversity may have been underestimated. Conclusions about previously exposed vaccinees were limited because only a handful of AZD1222 recipients were SARS-CoV-2 seropositive at baseline. Because no day 14 peak-response samples were available, repertoires were characterized only after the peak T cell response.

Explained via the paper, the time point label denotes: baseline before first vaccination. Samples from vaccinated people were obtained from the UK trials COV001 and COV002, which included a single-blind randomized controlled phase 2/3 trial of AZD1222 (ChAdOx1 nCoV-19) in healthy adults. For TCRbeta chain sequencing, PBMC samples were collected from trial participants at day 0 and at day 28 after the second dose. Worth noting for this clone: The target of this receptor is not known. The sample holds no much larger clone one base away, and base qualities are not on file.

The CDR3 regions of human TCRbeta chains were analyzed by immunosequencing. The source study handled its data this way. Repertoire TCRs were matched against a reference library of SARS-CoV-2-specific TCRs generated with the MIRA antigen-specificity platform. Breadth was defined as the fraction of unique TCRs that were SARS-CoV-2-associated. Depth was defined as the fraction of total T cells that were SARS-CoV-2-associated. Using the MIRA data, each spike-specific TCR was assigned both to the spike region to which the TCR was reactive and to a CD4 or CD8 class. Log10-transformed breadth and depth values were compared by one-way ANOVA with Sidak's multiple comparisons tests. In TCRdb, the immuneACCESS table is reduced to in-frame sequences with V and J assigned. These tables do not hold every clone; where another copy was compared, an unresolved V gene accounts for under half, and the others remain unexplained. That table gives V, J and clone size, and the DNA gave D and trimming. In all, the sample holds some 120,000 clones, and approximately 90% of those were seen once. The ten largest clones represent 1.1% of the sample.

CDR1 SGHRS and CDR2 YFSETQ were looked up in the germline V gene. The CDR3 starts with the cysteine, ends with the phenylalanine, and has 18 residues. CDR3 DNA is the only sequence kept; it has 54 bases, read in frame from the first base. V was cut back by 4 bases and J by 0 bases, leaving a gap of 20 bases between them. The chain is assembled from TRBV5-1 and TRBJ2-1; the D segment may tentatively be TRBD1 or TRBD2, each giving 5 matched bases. Sequencing was performed on peripheral blood, taken on day 0 of AZD1222 vaccination. The clonotype was recovered from an adult in good health. The DNA sequence follows: TGCGCCAGCAGCGCCAAGGGGCGGGCCCAGAGCTCCTACAATGAGCAGTTCTTC. Its coded protein is CASSAKGRAQSSYNEQFF.